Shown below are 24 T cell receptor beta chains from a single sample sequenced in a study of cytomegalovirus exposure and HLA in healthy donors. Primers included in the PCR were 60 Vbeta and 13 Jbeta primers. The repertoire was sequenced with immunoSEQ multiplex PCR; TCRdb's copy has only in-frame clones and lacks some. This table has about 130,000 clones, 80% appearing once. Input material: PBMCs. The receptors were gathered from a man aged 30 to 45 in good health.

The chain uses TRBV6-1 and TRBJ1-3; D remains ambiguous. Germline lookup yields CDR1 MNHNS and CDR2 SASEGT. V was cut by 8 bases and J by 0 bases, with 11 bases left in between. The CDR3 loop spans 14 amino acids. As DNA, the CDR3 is TGTGCCAGCCACCGTCACAACTCTGGAAACACCATATATTTT. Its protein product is CASHRHNSGNTIYF.

The CDR3 protein is CASSLTGESYEQYF. The DNA for the CDR3 is TGTGCCAGCAGCCTGACAGGGGAGAGCTACGAGCAGTACTTC. This chain uses TRBV14 with TRBJ2-7; 8 positions match TRBD1. The trim removed 4 bases at V and 3 bases at J, leaving 5 bases unmatched. Germline V gene lookup returns CDR1 SGHDN and CDR2 FVKESK. The CDR3 covers 14 residues.

CDR3 sequence reads: CASSQGTVYYEQYF. The CDR3 coding sequence is TGCGCCAGCAGCCAGGGGACAGTCTACTACGAGCAGTACTTC. This chain uses TRBV4-1 with TRBJ2-7; 7 bases match TRBD1. Germline lookup yields CDR1 MGHRA and CDR2 YSYEKL. The CDR3 loop spans 14 amino acids. Trimming removed 3 bases from V and 3 bases from J; junction bases left unmatched: 5.

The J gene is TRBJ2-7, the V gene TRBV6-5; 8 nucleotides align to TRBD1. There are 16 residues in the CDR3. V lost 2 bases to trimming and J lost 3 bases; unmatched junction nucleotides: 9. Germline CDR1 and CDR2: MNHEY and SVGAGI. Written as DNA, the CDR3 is TGTGCCAGCAGTTACGACCGGACAGGGATGAGCTACGAGCAGTACTTC. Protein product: CASSYDRTGMSYEQYF.

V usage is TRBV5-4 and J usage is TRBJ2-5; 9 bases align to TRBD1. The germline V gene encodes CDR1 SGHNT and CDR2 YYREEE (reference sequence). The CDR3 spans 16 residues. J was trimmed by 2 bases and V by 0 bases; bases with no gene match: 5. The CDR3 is CASSLGGQGLQETQYF. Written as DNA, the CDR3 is TGTGCCAGCAGCTTGGGGGGACAGGGACTTCAAGAGACCCAGTACTTC.

In DNA, the CDR3 is TGTGCCAGCAGCGTAGCTACCACAGGGGACGTTACGCAGTATTTT. The encoded protein is CASSVATTGDVTQYF. V usage is TRBV9 and J usage is TRBJ2-3, with 7 bases matching TRBD1. CDR1 and CDR2 (germline): SGDLS, YYNGEE. The CDR3 runs to 15 residues. Trimming at V came to 0 bases and at J to 8 bases, leaving 9 bases not matched to a gene.

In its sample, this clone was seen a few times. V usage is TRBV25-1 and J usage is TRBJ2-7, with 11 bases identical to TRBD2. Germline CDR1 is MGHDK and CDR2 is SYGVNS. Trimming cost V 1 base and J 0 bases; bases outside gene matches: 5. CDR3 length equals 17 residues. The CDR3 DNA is TGTGCCAGCAGTGAATCCGGGACTAGCGGTCCCTCCTACGAGCAGTACTTC. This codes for CASSESGTSGPSYEQYF.

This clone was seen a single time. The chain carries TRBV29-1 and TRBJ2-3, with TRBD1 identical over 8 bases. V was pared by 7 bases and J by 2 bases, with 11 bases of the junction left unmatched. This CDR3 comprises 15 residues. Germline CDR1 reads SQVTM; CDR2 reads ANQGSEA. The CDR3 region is CSATTSGGPTDTQYF. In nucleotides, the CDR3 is TGCAGCGCCACGACCTCAGGGGGCCCCACAGATACGCAGTATTTT.

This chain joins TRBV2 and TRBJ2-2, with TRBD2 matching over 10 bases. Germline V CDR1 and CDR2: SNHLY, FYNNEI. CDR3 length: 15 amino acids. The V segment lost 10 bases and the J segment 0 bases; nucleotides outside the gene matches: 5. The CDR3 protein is CATLAGVANTGELFF. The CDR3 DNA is TGTGCCACCCTAGCGGGGGTCGCGAACACCGGGGAGCTGTTTTTT.

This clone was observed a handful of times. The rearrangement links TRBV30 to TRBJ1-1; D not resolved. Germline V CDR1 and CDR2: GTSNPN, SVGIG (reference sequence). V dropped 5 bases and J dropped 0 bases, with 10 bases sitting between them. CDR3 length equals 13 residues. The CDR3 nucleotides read TGTGCCTGGCAATCAAAAATGAACACTGAAGCTTTCTTT. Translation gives CAWQSKMNTEAFF.

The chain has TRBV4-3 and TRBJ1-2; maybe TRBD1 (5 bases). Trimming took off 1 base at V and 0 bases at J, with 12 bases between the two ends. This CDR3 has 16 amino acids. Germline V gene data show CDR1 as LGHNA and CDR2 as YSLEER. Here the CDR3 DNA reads TGCGCCAGCAGCCAAGGCCTGGGGGGGTCTAACTATGGCTACACCTTC. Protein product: CASSQGLGGSNYGYTF.

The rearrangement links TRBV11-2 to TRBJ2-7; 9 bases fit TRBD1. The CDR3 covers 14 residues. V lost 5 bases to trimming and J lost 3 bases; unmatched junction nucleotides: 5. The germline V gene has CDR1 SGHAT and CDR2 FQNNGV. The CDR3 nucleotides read TGTGCCAGCAGCCCATTGGACAGGGGCTACGAGCAGTACTTC. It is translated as CASSPLDRGYEQYF.

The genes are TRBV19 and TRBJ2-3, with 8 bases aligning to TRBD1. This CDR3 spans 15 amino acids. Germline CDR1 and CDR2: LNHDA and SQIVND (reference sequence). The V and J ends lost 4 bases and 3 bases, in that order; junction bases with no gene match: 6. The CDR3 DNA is TGTGCCAGTAGTACCCCGGGACAGGTGACAGATACGCAGTATTTT. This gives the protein CASSTPGQVTDTQYF.

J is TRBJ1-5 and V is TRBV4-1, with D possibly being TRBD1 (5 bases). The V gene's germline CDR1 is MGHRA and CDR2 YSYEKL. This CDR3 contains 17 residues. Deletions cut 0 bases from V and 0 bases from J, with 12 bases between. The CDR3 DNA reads TGCGCCAGCAGCCAAGACACAGGCAGACCTAGCAATCAGCCCCAGCATTTT. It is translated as CASSQDTGRPSNQPQHF.

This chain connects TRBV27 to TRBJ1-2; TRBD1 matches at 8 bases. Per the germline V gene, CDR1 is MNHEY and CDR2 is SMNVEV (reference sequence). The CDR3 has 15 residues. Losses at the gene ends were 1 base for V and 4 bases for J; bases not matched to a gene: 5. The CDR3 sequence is CASSLFPTGVYGYTF. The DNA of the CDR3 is TGTGCCAGCAGTTTATTCCCGACAGGGGTCTATGGCTACACCTTC.

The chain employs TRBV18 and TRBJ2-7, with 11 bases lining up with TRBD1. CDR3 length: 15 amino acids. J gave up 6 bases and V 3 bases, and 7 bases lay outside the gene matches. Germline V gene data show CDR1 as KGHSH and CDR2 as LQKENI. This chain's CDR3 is CASSPPGTGGIEQYF. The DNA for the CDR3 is TGTGCCAGCTCACCTCCGGGGACAGGGGGAATCGAGCAGTACTTC.

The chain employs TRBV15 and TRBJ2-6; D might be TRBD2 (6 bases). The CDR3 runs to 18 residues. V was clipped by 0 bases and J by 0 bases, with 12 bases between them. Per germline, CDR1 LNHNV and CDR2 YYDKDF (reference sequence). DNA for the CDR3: TGTGCCACCAGCAGAGAAGAACTAGCCGACTCTGGGGCCAACGTCCTGACTTTC. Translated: CATSREELADSGANVLTF.

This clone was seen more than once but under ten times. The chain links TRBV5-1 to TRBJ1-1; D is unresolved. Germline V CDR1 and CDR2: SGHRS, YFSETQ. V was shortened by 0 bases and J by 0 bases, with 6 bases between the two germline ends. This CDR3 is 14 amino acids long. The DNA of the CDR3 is TGCGCCAGCAGCTTGGGAGGGATGAACACTGAAGCTTTCTTT. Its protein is CASSLGGMNTEAFF. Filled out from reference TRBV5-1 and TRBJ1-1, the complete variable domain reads KAGVTQTPRYLIKTRGQQVTLSCSPISGHRSVSWYQQTPGQGLQFLFEYFSETQRNKGNFPGRFSGRQFSNSRSEMNVSTLELGDSALYLCASSLGGMNTEAFFGQGTRLTVV.

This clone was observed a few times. Written as DNA, the CDR3 is TGTGCCAGCAGCTTACACGGGGCGGGAGGGTTCAATGAGCAGTTCTTC. Translating it yields CASSLHGAGGFNEQFF. V and J are TRBV7-3 and TRBJ2-1; 9 nucleotides match TRBD2. This CDR3 spans 16 amino acids. Losses at the gene ends were 2 bases for V and 6 bases for J; bases not matched to a gene: 8. The germline V gene has CDR1 SGHTA and CDR2 FQGTGA. Supplemented by reference TRBV7-3 and TRBJ2-1, the full variable domain reads GAGVSQTPSNKVTEKGKYVELRCDPISGHTALYWYRQSLGQGPEFLIYFQGTGAADDSGLPNDRFFAVRPEGSVSTLKIQRTERGDSAVYLCASSLHGAGGFNEQFFGPGTRLTVL.

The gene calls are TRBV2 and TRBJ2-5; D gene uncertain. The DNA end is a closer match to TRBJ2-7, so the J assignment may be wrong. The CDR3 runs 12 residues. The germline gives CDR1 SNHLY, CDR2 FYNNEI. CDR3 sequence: CASAPHAYEQYF. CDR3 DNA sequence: TGTGCCAGCGCCCCCCACGCGTACGAGCAGTACTTC.

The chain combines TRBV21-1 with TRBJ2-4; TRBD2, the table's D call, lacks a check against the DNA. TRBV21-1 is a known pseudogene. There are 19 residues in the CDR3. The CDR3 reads CASSKKGPPLARPPSIQYF. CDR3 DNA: TGTGCCAGCAGCAAAAAGGGCCCCCCACTAGCTCGTCCCCCCAGCATTCAGTACTTC.

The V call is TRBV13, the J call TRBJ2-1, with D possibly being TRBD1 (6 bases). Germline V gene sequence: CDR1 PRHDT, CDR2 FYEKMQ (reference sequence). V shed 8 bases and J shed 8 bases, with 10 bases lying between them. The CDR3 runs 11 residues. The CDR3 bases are TGTGCCAGCTGGGGGCGCGATGAGCAGTTCTTC. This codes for CASWGRDEQFF.

The CDR3 DNA sequence: TGCAGCGTTGAAGATTGGGGCGGGAGGCTTGGGGATGAGCAGTTCTTC. Its protein product is CSVEDWGGRLGDEQFF. The V call is TRBV29-1, the J call TRBJ2-1; TRBD2 aligns across 8 bases. The CDR3 is made up of 16 amino acids. Looked up from germline, CDR1 is SQVTM and CDR2 is ANQGSEA. V gave up 0 bases and J gave up 8 bases; unmatched junction bases: 12.

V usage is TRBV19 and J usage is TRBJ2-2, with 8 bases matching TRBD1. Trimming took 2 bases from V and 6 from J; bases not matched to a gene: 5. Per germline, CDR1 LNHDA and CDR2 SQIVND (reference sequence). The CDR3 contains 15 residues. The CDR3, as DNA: TGTGCCAGTAGTATAATGACAGGGGTAGCCGGGGAGCTGTTTTTT. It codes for CASSIMTGVAGELFF. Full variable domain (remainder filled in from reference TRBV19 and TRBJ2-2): DGGITQSPKYLFRKEGQNVTLSCEQNLNHDAMYWYRQDPGQGLRLIYYSQIVNDFQKGDIAEGYSVSREKKESFPLTVTSAQKNPTAFYLCASSIMTGVAGELFFGEGSRLTVL.